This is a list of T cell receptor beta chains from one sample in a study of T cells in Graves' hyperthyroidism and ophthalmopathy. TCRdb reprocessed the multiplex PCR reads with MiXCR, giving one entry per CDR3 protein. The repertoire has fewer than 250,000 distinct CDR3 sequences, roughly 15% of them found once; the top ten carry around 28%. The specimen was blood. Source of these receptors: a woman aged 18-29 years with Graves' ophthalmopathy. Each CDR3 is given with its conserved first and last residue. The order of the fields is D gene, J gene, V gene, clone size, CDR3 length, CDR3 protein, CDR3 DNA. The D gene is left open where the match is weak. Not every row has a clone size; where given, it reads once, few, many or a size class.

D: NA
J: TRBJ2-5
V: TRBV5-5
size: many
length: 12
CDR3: CASSPTIETQYF
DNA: TGTGCCAGCAGCCCAACTATCGAGACCCAGTACTTC

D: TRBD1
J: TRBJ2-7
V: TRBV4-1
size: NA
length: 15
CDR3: CAGSQGTGRFHEQYF
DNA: TGCGCCGGCAGCCAAGGGACAGGGAGATTCCACGAGCAGTACTTC

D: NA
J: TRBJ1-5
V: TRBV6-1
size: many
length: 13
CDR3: CASSYGPNQPQHF
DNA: TGTGCCAGCAGTTACGGGCCCAATCAGCCCCAGCATTTT

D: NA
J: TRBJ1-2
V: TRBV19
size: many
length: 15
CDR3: CASRGSSGTQYGYTF
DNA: TGTGCCAGCCGAGGTTCTTCCGGGACCCAGTATGGCTACACCTTC

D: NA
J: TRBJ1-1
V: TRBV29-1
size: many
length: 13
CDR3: CSVVRQLGTEAFF
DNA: TGCAGCGTTGTTCGGCAGTTGGGCACTGAAGCTTTCTTT

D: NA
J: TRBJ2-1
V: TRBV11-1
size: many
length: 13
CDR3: CASSLGGDNEQFF
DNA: TGTGCCAGCAGCTTAGGAGGGGACAATGAGCAGTTCTTC

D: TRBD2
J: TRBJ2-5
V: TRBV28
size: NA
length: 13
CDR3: CASSVSSGRGEYF
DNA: TGTGCCAGCAGTGTTTCTAGCGGGAGGGGGGAGTACTTC

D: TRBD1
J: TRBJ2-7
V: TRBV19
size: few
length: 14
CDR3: CASSIAQGASEQYF
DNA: TGTGCCAGTAGTATCGCGCAGGGGGCGAGCGAGCAGTACTTC

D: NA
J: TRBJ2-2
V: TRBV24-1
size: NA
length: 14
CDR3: CATSGRGDTGELFF
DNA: TGTGCCACCAGTGGACGCGGGGACACCGGGGAGCTGTTTTTT

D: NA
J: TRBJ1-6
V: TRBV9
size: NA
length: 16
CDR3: CASSVVPDAGYSPLHF
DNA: TGTGCCAGCAGCGTAGTCCCCGACGCGGGGTATTCACCCCTCCACTTT

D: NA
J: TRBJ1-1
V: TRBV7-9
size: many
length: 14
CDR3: CASSLHWGDTEAFF
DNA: TGTGCCAGCAGCTTACATTGGGGTGACACTGAAGCTTTCTTT

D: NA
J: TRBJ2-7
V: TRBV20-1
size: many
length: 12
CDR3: CSAKWRFYEQYF
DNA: TGCAGTGCTAAGTGGCGGTTCTACGAGCAGTACTTC

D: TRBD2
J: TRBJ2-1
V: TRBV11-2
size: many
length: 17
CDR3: CASSLALLASGMNEQFF
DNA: TGTGCCAGCAGCTTAGCTTTGTTGGCTAGCGGGATGAATGAGCAGTTCTTC

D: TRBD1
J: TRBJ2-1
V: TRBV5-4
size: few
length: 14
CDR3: CASSGRGQGDEQFF
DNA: TGTGCCAGCAGCGGCCGGGGACAGGGGGATGAGCAGTTCTTC

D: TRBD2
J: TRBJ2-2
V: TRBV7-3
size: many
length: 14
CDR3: CASSGGVHTGELFF
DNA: TGTGCCTCCTCTGGGGGGGTCCACACCGGGGAGCTGTTTTTT

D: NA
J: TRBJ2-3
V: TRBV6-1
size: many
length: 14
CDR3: CASSVNRGTDTQYF
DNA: TGTGCCAGCAGTGTAAACCGGGGCACAGATACGCAGTATTTT

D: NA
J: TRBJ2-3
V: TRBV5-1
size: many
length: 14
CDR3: CASSLYGNTDTQYF
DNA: TGCGCCAGCAGCTTGTACGGGAACACAGATACGCAGTATTTT

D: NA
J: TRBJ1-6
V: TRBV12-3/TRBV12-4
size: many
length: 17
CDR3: CASSSQLFVGGESPLHF
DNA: TGTGCCAGCAGCTCCCAATTATTCGTGGGGGGGGAGTCACCCCTCCACTTT

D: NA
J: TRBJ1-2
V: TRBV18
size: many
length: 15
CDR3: CASSPPEQRSYGYTF
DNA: TGTGCCAGCTCCCCCCCAGAACAAAGAAGCTATGGCTACACCTTC

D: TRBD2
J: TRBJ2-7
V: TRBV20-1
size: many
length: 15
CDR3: CSASRETSGRVEQYF
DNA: TGCAGTGCTAGTAGGGAGACTAGCGGGAGAGTTGAGCAGTACTTC

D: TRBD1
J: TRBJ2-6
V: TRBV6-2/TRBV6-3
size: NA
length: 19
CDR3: CASSYSIGTGATGANVLTF
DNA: TGTGCCAGCAGTTACTCGATAGGCACAGGGGCGACTGGGGCCAACGTCCTGACTTTC

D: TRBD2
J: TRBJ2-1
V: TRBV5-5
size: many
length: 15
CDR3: CASSLRLAGGHEQFF
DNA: TGTGCCAGCAGCTTGAGGCTAGCGGGGGGTCATGAGCAGTTCTTC

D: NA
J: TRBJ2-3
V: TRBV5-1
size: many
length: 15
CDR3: CASSPIGGGMDTQYF
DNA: TGCGCCAGCAGCCCCATTGGGGGGGGCATGGATACGCAGTATTTT

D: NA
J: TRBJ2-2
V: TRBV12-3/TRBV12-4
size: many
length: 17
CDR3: CASSLDPGSLNTGELFF
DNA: TGTGCCAGCAGTTTAGACCCGGGCAGCCTGAACACCGGGGAGCTGTTTTTT

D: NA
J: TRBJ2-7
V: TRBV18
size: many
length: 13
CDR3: CASSPGAPYEQYF
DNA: TGTGCCAGCTCACCCGGGGCCCCCTACGAGCAGTACTTC

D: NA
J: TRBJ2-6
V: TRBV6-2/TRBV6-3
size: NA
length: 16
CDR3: CASRGLRGPGANVLTF
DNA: TGTGCCAGCCGAGGGTTAAGAGGGCCTGGGGCCAACGTCCTGACTTTC

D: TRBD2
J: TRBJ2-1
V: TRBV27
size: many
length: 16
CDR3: CASSTGTSGRPNEQFF
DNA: TGTGCCAGCAGTACCGGGACTAGCGGGAGACCCAATGAGCAGTTCTTC

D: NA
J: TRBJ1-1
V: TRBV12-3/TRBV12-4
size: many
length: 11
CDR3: CASSQGSEAFF
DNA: TGTGCCAGCAGTCAGGGGTCTGAAGCTTTCTTT

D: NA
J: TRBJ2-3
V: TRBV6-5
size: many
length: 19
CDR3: CASSYLDSGAPTSTDTQYF
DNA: TGTGCCAGCAGTTACCTGGATAGCGGAGCGCCTACTAGCACAGATACGCAGTATTTT

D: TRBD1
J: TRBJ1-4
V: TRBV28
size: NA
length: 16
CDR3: CASSSPPGTGDEKLFF
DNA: TGTGCCAGCAGTTCGCCCCCAGGGACAGGTGATGAAAAACTGTTTTTT

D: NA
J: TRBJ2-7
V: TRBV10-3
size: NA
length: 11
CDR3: CAISAGYEQYF
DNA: TGTGCCATCAGTGCAGGCTACGAGCAGTACTTC

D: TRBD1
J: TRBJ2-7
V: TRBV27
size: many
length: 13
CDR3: CASSLIYRGEQYF
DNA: TGTGCCAGCAGCCTGATCTACAGGGGCGAGCAGTACTTC